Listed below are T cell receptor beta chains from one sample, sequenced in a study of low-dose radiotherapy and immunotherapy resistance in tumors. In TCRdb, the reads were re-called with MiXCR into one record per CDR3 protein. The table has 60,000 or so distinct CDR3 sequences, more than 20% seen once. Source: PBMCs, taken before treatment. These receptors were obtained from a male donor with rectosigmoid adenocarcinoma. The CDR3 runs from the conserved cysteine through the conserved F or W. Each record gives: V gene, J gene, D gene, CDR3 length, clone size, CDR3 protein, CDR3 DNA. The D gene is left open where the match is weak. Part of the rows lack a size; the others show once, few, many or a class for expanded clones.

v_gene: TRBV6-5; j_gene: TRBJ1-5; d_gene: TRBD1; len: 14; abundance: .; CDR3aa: CASRGTGGGQPQHF; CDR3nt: TGTGCCAGCAGAGGGACAGGTGGTGGGCAGCCCCAGCATTTT
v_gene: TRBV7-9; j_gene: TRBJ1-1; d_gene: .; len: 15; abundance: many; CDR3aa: CASSLAGAQNTEAFF; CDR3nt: TGTGCCAGCAGCCTGGCCGGGGCCCAGAACACTGAAGCTTTCTTT
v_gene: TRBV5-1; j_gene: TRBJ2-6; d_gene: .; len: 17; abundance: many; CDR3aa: CASSQMETVAGANVLTF; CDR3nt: TGCGCCAGCAGCCAGATGGAGACCGTGGCTGGGGCCAACGTCCTGACTTTC
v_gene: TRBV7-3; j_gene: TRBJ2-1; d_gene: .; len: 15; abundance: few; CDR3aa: CASSLTPSSYNEQFF; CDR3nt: TGTGCCAGCAGCTTAACCCCAAGCTCCTACAATGAGCAGTTCTTC
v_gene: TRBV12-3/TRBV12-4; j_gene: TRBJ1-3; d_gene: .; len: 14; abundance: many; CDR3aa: CASSLVGAGNTIYF; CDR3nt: TGTGCCAGCAGTTTAGTGGGAGCTGGAAACACCATATATTTT
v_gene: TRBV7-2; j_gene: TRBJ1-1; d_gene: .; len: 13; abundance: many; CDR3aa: CASSWGGQTEAFF; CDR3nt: TGTGCCAGCAGCTGGGGGGGGCAGACTGAAGCTTTCTTT
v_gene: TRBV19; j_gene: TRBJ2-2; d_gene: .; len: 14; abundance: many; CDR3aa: CATGEGPNTGELFF; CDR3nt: TGTGCCACGGGAGAAGGGCCGAACACCGGGGAGCTGTTTTTT
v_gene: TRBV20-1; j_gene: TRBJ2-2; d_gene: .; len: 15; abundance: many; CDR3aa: CSARGQSLYTGELFF; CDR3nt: TGCAGTGCTAGAGGGCAGTCCCTTTACACCGGGGAGCTGTTTTTT
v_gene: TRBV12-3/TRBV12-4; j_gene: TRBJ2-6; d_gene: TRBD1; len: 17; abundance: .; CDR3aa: CASSSQTGRSGANVLTF; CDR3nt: TGTGCCAGCAGTAGCCAGACAGGGCGATCTGGGGCCAACGTCCTGACTTTC
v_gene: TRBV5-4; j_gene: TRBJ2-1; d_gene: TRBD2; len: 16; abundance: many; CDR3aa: CASSLEWLAGVGEQFF; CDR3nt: TGTGCCAGCAGCTTGGAATGGTTGGCGGGAGTTGGTGAGCAGTTCTTC
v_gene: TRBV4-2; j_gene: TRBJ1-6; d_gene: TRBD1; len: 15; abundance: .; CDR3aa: CASSQEGTGNSPLHF; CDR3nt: TGTGCCAGCAGCCAAGAGGGGACAGGGAATTCACCCCTCCACTTT
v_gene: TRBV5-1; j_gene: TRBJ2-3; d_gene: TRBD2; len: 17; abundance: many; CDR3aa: CASSLGLAGENTDTQYF; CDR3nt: TGCGCCAGCAGCTTGGGGTTAGCGGGGGAGAACACAGATACGCAGTATTTT
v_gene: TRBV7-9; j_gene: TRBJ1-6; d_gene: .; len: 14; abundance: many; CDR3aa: CASSVDGNNSPLHF; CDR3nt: TGTGCCAGCAGCGTAGACGGGAATAATTCACCCCTCCACTTT
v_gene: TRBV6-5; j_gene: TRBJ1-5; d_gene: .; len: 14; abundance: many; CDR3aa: CASSYRGWDQPQHF; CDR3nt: TGTGCCAGCAGTTACAGGGGTTGGGATCAGCCCCAGCATTTT
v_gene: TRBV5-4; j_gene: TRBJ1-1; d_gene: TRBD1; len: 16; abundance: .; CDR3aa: CASMPLEQGAKTEAFF; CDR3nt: TGTGCCAGCATGCCTCTCGAACAGGGGGCTAAAACTGAAGCTTTCTTT
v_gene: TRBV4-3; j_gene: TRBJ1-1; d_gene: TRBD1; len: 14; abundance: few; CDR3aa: CASSLGTGNTEAFF; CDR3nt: TGCGCCAGCAGCCTAGGGACAGGGAACACTGAAGCTTTCTTT
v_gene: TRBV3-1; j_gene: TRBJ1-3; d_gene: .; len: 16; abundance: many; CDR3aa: CASSPSGPFSGNTIYF; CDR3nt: TGTGCCAGCAGCCCCTCAGGTCCTTTCTCTGGAAACACCATATATTTT
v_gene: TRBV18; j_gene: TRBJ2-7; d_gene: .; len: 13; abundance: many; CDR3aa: CASFQDSAYEQYF; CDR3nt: TGTGCCAGCTTCCAGGACAGTGCTTATGAGCAGTACTTC
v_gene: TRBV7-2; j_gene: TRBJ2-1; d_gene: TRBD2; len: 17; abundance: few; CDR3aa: CASSFPRGGVSYNEQFF; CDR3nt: TGTGCCAGCAGCTTTCCCCGGGGAGGGGTTTCCTACAATGAGCAGTTCTTC
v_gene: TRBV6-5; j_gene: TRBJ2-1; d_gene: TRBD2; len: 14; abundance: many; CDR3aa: CAIKTSGKNNEQFF; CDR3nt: TGTGCCATCAAGACTAGCGGAAAGAACAATGAGCAGTTCTTC
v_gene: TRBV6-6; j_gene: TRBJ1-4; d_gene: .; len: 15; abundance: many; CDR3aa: CASSYGQAVFEKLFF; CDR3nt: TGTGCCAGCAGTTACGGGCAGGCTGTGTTTGAAAAACTGTTTTTT
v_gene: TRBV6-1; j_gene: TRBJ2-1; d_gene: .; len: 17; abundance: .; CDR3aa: CASRNAGTAGIYNEQFF; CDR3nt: TGTGCCAGCAGAAACGCCGGGACAGCGGGTATATACAATGAGCAGTTCTTC
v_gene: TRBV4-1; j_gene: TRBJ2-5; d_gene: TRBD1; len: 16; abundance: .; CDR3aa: CASSQRWDREKETQYF; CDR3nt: TGCGCCAGCAGCCAACGGTGGGACAGGGAAAAAGAGACCCAGTACTTC
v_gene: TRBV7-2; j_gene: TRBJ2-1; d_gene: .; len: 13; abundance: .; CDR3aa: CASSKTAYNEQFF; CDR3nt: TGTGCCAGCAGCAAGACAGCCTACAATGAGCAGTTCTTC
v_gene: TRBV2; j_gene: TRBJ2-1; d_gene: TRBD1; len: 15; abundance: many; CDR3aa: CASSFSGGAYNEQFF; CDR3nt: TGTGCCAGCAGTTTTTCAGGGGGCGCGTACAATGAGCAGTTCTTC
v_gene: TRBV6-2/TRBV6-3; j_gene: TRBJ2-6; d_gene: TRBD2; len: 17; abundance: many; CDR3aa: CASSPGLAGSGANVLTF; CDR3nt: TGTGCCAGCAGCCCGGGACTAGCGGGATCTGGGGCCAACGTCCTGACTTTC
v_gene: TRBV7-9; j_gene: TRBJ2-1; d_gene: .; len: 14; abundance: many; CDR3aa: CASPPPETYNEQFF; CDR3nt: TGTGCCAGCCCCCCCCCGGAGACCTACAATGAGCAGTTCTTC
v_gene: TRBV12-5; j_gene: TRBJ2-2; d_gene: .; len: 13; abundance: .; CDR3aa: CASGLGQNGELFF; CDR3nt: TGTGCTAGTGGTTTGGGACAGAACGGGGAGCTGTTTTTT
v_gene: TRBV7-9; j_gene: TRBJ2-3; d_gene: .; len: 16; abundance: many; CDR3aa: CASSPTQIQGTDTQYF; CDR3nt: TGTGCCAGCAGCCCGACACAGATCCAGGGCACAGATACGCAGTATTTT
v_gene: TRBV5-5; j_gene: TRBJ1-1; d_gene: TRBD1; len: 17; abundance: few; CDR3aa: CASSLAGQTSSNTEAFF; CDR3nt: TGTGCCAGCAGCTTAGCGGGACAGACATCTTCGAACACTGAAGCTTTCTTT
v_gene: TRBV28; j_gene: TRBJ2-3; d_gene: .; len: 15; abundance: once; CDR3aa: CASSFIWPSSDTQYF; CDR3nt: TGTGCCAGCAGTTTTATCTGGCCGAGTTCAGATACGCAGTATTTT
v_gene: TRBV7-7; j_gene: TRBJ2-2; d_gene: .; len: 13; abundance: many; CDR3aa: CASSPDYGGELFF; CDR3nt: TGTGCCAGCAGCCCGGACTATGGCGGGGAGCTGTTTTTT
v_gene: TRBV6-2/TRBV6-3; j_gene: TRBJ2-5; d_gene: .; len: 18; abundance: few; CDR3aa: CASSTFRRHQGDKETQYF; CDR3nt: TGTGCCAGCAGCACCTTCCGACGGCACCAAGGGGATAAGGAGACCCAGTACTTC
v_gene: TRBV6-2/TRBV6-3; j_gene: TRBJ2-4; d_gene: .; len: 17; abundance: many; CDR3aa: CASSFITDLGAKNIQYF; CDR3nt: TGTGCCAGCAGTTTTATAACAGATCTCGGGGCCAAAAACATTCAGTACTTC
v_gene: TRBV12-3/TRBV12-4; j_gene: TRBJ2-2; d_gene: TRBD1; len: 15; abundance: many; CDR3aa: CASSSGTGNTGELFF; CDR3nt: TGTGCCAGCAGTTCCGGGACAGGGAACACCGGGGAGCTGTTTTTT
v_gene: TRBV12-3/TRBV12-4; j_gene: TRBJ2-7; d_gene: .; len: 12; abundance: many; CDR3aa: CASSFPGQEQYF; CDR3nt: TGTGCCAGCAGTTTTCCAGGCCAAGAGCAGTACTTC
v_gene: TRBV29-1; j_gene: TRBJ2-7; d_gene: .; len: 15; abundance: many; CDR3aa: CSVWLGGYGDYEQYF; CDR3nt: TGCAGCGTTTGGCTTGGAGGATACGGAGACTACGAGCAGTACTTC
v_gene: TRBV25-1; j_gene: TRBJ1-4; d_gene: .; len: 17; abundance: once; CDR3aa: CASCGYHRQTTNEKLFF; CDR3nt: TGTGCCAGCTGCGGATACCATCGACAGACAACTAATGAAAAACTGTTTTTT
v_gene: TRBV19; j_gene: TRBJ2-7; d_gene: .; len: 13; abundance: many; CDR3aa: CASSNGGSYEQYF; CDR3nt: TGTGCCAGTAGTAATGGGGGCTCCTACGAGCAGTACTTC
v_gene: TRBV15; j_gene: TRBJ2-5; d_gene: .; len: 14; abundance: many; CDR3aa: CATSRDRGGETQYF; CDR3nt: TGTGCCACCAGCAGAGATAGGGGGGGGGAGACCCAGTACTTC